This TCR beta chain was captured in a study of blood T cell repertoires in COVID-19. Overall study context: Donors in the United States, Italy and Spain gave samples during acute or convalescent COVID-19. Sample material is recorded as cDNA or gDNA derived from T cells, B-cell-depleted T cells, or PBMCs.

Source study methods: Reference gene primer amplification yielded estimated nucleated cell counts. Sequenced by immunoSEQ multiplex PCR; TCRdb stores in-frame clones only, minus some. V, J and clone size were drawn from that table, and D and trimming were deduced from the DNA. This sample has about 140,000 clones, with around 79% found just once. The CDR3 extends over 15 amino acids. V trimming: 3 bases; J trimming: 4 bases; junction bases outside the gene matches: 7. Germline CDR1 and CDR2: LGHDT and YNNKEL (reference sequence). The source material was peripheral blood. The receptor's source is a man between 60 and 75 years old with acute or convalescent COVID-19. The gene calls are TRBV3-1 (or the pseudogene TRBV3-2) and TRBJ1-1; TRBD1 matches at 8 bases. CDR3 in DNA: TGTGCCAGCAGCCAGGCTATTACAGGGGGCACTGAAGCTTTCTTT. It is translated as CASSQAITGGTEAFF.